The 17 T cell receptor beta chains given below trace back to one sample, sequenced in a study of T-cell reconstitution after alpha-beta-depleted transplantation in children. A TCRbeta library incorporating unique molecular identifiers was prepared. TCRdb analysed the PCR reads with MiXCR anew, one entry per CDR3 protein. Seen here are around 440,000 distinct CDR3 sequences, about 16% observed once, and the top ten hold under 30%. Sequences were derived from PBMCs, mostly from graft donor cells, sampled 360 days after TCRalphabeta/CD19-depleted stem cell transplant. The receptor set was obtained from a boy in the first two years of life who had a stem cell transplant for Wiskott-Aldrich syndrome, so the T cells may come from the graft donor.

A few counts support this clonotype. The chain joins TRBV12-3 or TRBV12-4 to TRBJ1-6; the D is unclear. Between the trimmed V and J ends, which lost 3 bases and 8 bases, there was a span of 11 bases. This CDR3 is built from 14 residues. The CDR3 coding sequence is TGTGCCAGCAGTTTCAGCCCGTGGGATTCACCCCTCCACTTT. Protein: CASSFSPWDSPLHF.

The chain combines TRBV2 with TRBJ2-1, with D hard to call. The V and J ends lost 0 bases and 4 bases respectively, with 10 bases between them. Germline V gene sequence: CDR1 SNHLY, CDR2 FYNNEI. This CDR3 is built from 15 residues. The CDR3 DNA sequence: TGTGCCAGCAGTGAAGCGGGAAATTCTTACAATGAGCAGTTCTTC. Protein: CASSEAGNSYNEQFF.

A few counts support this clonotype. The chain joins TRBV24-1 to TRBJ2-3; the D gene is possibly TRBD1 (6 bases). The CDR3 spans 16 residues. V was trimmed by 2 bases and J by 4 bases, leaving 15 bases between them. Germline lookup yields CDR1 KGHDR and CDR2 SFDVKD. The chain's CDR3 is CATSDSDSPGADTQYF. Written as DNA, the CDR3 is TGTGCCACCAGTGATTCGGACAGTCCTGGCGCAGATACGCAGTATTTT.

This clonotype was recorded at least ten times. The chain has TRBV30 and TRBJ2-3, with 9 nucleotides matching TRBD1. V gave up 5 bases and J gave up 0 bases; unmatched junction bases: 3. Germline lookup yields CDR1 GTSNPN and CDR2 SVGIG (reference sequence). The CDR3 covers 14 residues. Written as DNA, the CDR3 is TGTGCCTGGGGGACAGGGACTAGCACAGATACGCAGTATTTT. Amino acids: CAWGTGTSTDTQYF.

The sample holds a few counts of this clonotype. V gene TRBV3-1 combines with J gene TRBJ2-4; D remains unclear. This CDR3 spans 13 amino acids. The ends were cut back, 6 bases at V and 4 bases at J, with 10 bases in the middle. Germline-derived CDR1 and CDR2 are LGHDT and YNNKEL (reference sequence). The CDR3 DNA reads as TGTGCCAGCAGTCTATGGGCTAAAAACATTCAGTACTTC. Protein sequence: CASSLWAKNIQYF. Looking up the rest from reference TRBV3-1 and TRBJ2-4 gives the full variable domain: DTAVSQTPKYLVTQMGNDKSIKCEQNLGHDTMYWYKQDSKKFLKIMFSYNNKELIINETVPNRFSPKSPDKAHLNLHINSLELGDSAVYFCASSLWAKNIQYFGAGTRLSVL.

This clonotype was seen a handful of times. The chain is built from TRBV6-2 or TRBV6-3 and TRBJ2-1; 11 bases are a match to TRBD2. Germline V gene sequence: CDR1 MNHEY, CDR2 SVGEGT. The V and J ends lost 2 bases and 4 bases, in that order; junction bases with no gene match: 25. The CDR3 covers 23 residues. As DNA, the CDR3 is TGTGCCAGCAGTTACCGCTTCCTACAGGGGACTAGCGGCAGAGGATGGGGTTACAATGAGCAGTTCTTC. This gives the protein CASSYRFLQGTSGRGWGYNEQFF.

V is TRBV18 and J is TRBJ1-1; no clear D gene. The CDR3 runs to 14 residues. V was shortened by 2 bases and J by 3 bases, with 10 bases between the two germline ends. CDR1 and CDR2 from the germline V gene are KGHSH and LQKENI. CDR3 nucleotides: TGTGCCAGCTCACCAGGGGTTAAGGACACTGAAGCTTTCTTT. It codes for CASSPGVKDTEAFF.

The chain combines TRBV5-1 with TRBJ2-1, with D possibly matching TRBD1 (5 bases). This CDR3 is 12 amino acids long. V lost 3 bases and J 10 bases, leaving 11 bases between the germline ends. Germline CDR1 SGHRS, CDR2 YFSETQ. DNA for the CDR3: TGCGCCAGCAGCTCCCTTTCAGGGGAGCAGTTCTTC. This codes for CASSSLSGEQFF. The full variable domain, rest sourced from reference TRBV5-1 and TRBJ2-1, is KAGVTQTPRYLIKTRGQQVTLSCSPISGHRSVSWYQQTPGQGLQFLFEYFSETQRNKGNFPGRFSGRQFSNSRSEMNVSTLELGDSALYLCASSSLSGEQFFGPGTRLTVL.

The gene calls are TRBV2 and TRBJ2-7; D may correspond to TRBD1 or TRBD2 (5 bases each). The CDR3 covers 15 residues. CDR1 is SNHLY, CDR2 FYNNEI, per germline. V was pared by 7 bases and J by 0 bases, with 16 bases between. CDR3 DNA sequence: TGTGCCAGCACCTGGGACCGAGTCTACTCCTACGAGCAGTACTTC. This encodes CASTWDRVYSYEQYF.

This clonotype turned up a few times. The rearrangement uses TRBV21-1 and TRBJ2-5; the DNA was not compared with TRBD1, the D call given in the table. TRBV21-1 is described as a pseudogene. The CDR3 runs to 18 residues. Here the CDR3 DNA reads TGTGCCAGCAGCCCCCCAGATAGGGACAGGGGTTGTCAAGAGACCCAGTACTTC. Amino acids: CASSPPDRDRGCQETQYF.

This rearrangement joins TRBV5-1 to TRBJ1-2; D is possibly TRBD1 (6 bases). Germline loops: CDR1 SGHRS, CDR2 YFSETQ. V was clipped by 1 base and J by 0 bases, with 10 bases between them. The CDR3 is 15 residues long. The CDR3 is CASSLLGQTNYGYTF. CDR3 DNA sequence: TGCGCCAGCAGCTTGCTAGGACAGACTAACTATGGCTACACCTTC.

The V and J genes are TRBV5-5 and TRBJ2-1; TRBD1 matches at 7 bases. The J segment lost 7 bases and the V segment lost 6 bases, leaving 7 bases of the junction unmatched. The CDR3 is made up of 13 amino acids. CDR1 SGHKS and CDR2 YYEKEE come from the germline V gene (reference sequence). The CDR3 coding sequence is TGTGCCAGCATCCCCACAGGGGAAAATGAGCAGTTCTTC. This sequence encodes CASIPTGENEQFF.

This clonotype was seen more than once but under ten times. The chain links TRBV10-3 to TRBJ2-6; D is possibly TRBD1 (5 bases). In germline, CDR1 is ENHRY, CDR2 SYGVKD. The CDR3 is 17 amino acids. Trimming cost V 3 bases and J 1 base, with 13 bases left between them. CDR3 residues: CAISDLPRESGANVLTF. CDR3 coding DNA: TGTGCCATCAGTGATCTACCCAGGGAATCTGGGGCCAACGTCCTGACTTTC.

The rearrangement uses TRBV20-1 and TRBJ2-3; D is undetermined. The CDR3 covers 13 residues. Trimming cost V 6 bases and J 5 bases, with 15 bases left between them. Germline-derived CDR1 and CDR2 are DFQATT and SNEGSKA (reference sequence). The CDR3 nucleotides are TGCAGTGCCTCCTACCAGATGAGAGATACGCAGTATTTT. This encodes CSASYQMRDTQYF.

The chain is built from TRBV20-1 and TRBJ2-1, with 7 bases fitting TRBD1. The CDR3 has 16 residues. With V trimmed by 5 bases and J by 0 bases, 10 bases remained unmatched. The germline V gene has CDR1 DFQATT and CDR2 SNEGSKA (reference sequence). The CDR3 DNA reads as TGCAGTGCTTTCAATTCGGGACAGTACTCCTACAATGAGCAGTTCTTC. It is translated as CSAFNSGQYSYNEQFF.

This clonotype was seen a handful of times. This rearrangement joins TRBV7-2 to TRBJ1-2; D uncertain. CDR3 length equals 14 residues. V was pared by 1 base and J by 6 bases, with 12 bases between. Germline V lookup: CDR1 SGHTA, CDR2 FQGNSA. The CDR3 loop reads CASSLGGKGNGYTF. CDR3 bases: TGTGCCAGCAGCTTAGGGGGAAAAGGGAATGGCTACACCTTC. The full variable domain, in which reference TRBV7-2 and TRBJ1-2 provide the parts outside the CDR3, is GAGVSQSPSNKVTEKGKDVELRCDPISGHTALYWYRQSLGQGLEFLIYFQGNSAPDKSGLPSDRFSAERTGGSVSTLTIQRTQQEDSAVYLCASSLGGKGNGYTFGSGTRLTVV.

The chain recombines TRBV7-2 with TRBJ2-7; D gene unclear. This CDR3 has 12 residues. Trimming removed 3 bases at V and 8 bases at J, with 11 bases between. In germline, CDR1 is SGHTA, CDR2 FQGNSA. CDR3 region: CASSFMAPQQYF. The CDR3 nucleotides read TGTGCCAGCAGCTTCATGGCCCCACAGCAGTACTTC. Looking up the rest from reference TRBV7-2 and TRBJ2-7 gives the full variable domain: GAGVSQSPSNKVTEKGKDVELRCDPISGHTALYWYRQSLGQGLEFLIYFQGNSAPDKSGLPSDRFSAERTGGSVSTLTIQRTQQEDSAVYLCASSFMAPQQYFGPGTRLTVT.